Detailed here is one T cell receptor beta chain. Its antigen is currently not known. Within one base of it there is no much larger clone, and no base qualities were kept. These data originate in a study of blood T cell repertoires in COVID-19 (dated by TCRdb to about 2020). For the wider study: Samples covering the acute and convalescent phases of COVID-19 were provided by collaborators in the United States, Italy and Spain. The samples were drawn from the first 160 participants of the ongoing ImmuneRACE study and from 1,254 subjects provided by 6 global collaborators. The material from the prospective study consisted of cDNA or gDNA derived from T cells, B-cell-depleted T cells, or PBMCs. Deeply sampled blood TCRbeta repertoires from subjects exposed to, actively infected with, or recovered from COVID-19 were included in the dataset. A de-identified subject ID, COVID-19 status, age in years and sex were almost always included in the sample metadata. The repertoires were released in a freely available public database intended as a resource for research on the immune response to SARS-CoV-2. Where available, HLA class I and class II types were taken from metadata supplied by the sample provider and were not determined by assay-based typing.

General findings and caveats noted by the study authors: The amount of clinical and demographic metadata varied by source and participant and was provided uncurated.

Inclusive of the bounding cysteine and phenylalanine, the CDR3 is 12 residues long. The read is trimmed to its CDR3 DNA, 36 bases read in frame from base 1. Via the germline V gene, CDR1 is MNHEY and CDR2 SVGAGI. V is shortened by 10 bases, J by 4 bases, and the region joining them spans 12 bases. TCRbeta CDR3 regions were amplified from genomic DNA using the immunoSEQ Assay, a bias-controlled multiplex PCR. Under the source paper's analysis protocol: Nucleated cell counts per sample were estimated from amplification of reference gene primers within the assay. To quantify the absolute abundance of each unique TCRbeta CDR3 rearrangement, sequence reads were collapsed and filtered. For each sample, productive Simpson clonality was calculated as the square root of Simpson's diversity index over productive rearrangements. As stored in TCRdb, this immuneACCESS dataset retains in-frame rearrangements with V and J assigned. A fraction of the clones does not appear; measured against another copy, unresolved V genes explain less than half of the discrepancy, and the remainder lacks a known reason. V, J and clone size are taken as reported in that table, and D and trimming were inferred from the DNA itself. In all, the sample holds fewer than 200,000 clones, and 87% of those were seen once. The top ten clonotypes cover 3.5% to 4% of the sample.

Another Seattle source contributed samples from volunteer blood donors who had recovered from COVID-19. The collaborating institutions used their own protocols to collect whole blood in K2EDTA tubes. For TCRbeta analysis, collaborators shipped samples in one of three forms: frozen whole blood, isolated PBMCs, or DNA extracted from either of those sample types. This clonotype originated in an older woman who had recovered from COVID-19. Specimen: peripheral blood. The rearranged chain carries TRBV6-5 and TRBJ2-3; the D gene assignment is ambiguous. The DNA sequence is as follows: TGTGCCATCAGGAGTGCCGCAGATACGCAGTATTTT. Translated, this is CAIRSAADTQYF.